The rows below give T cell receptor beta chains drawn from one sample of a study of blood T cells in healthy people across ages. TCRdb called the 5' RACE reads again in MiXCR, with one record for every CDR3 protein. This sample carries about 780,000 distinct CDR3 sequences, under 80% of them seen once, and the ten largest clones take 25% to 35%. The sequenced sample was blood. The receptors come from a man younger than 40 in good health. CDR3s include the opening cysteine and the closing phenylalanine or tryptophan. Each record gives: clone size, V gene, D gene, J gene, CDR3 DNA, CDR3 protein. A D gene is named only where the DNA matches it firmly. The listing skips clone size in some rows; elsewhere it reads once, few, many or a size class.

few	TRBV7-9	-	TRBJ2-3	TGTGCCAGCAGCTTACTGAGGTCCCCCACAGATACGCAGTATTTT	CASSLLRSPTDTQYF
-	TRBV7-2	-	TRBJ2-3	TGTGCCAGCAGCCCACGGCCCCTAGATACGCAGTATTTT	CASSPRPLDTQYF
-	TRBV5-1	TRBD1	TRBJ1-6	TGCGCCAGCAGCTTAAACCGCAGTAACAGGGGTAATTCACCCCTCCACTTT	CASSLNRSNRGNSPLHF
-	TRBV12-3/TRBV12-4	TRBD1	TRBJ2-7	TGTGCCAGCAGTTTCCGGGACAGGCGCCCCCACGAGCAGTACTTC	CASSFRDRRPHEQYF
-	TRBV6-6	-	TRBJ2-1	TGTGCCAGCAGGCCCGTTGGGGAAGTGAGGACCCAGTTCTTC	CASRPVGEVRTQFF
-	TRBV4-2	TRBD2	TRBJ2-1	TGTGCCAGCAGCCCAGTTCAATGGCGGGGGGGCCTGAATGAGCAGTTCTTC	CASSPVQWRGGLNEQFF
-	TRBV10-2	-	TRBJ1-1	TGCGCCAGCAGTGGGGAACCGAACACTGAAGCTTTCTTT	CASSGEPNTEAFF
-	TRBV7-9	-	TRBJ2-1	TGTGCCAGCAGCTTAGTAGAAGGGTCGGGTGAGCAGTTCTTC	CASSLVEGSGEQFF
-	TRBV27	-	TRBJ2-6	TGTGCCAGCAGAGCTCGGGCCTCTGGGGCCAACGTCCTGACTTTC	CASRARASGANVLTF
-	TRBV6-5	TRBD1	TRBJ2-1	TGTGCCAGCAGTTACTCGACAGGGCTCAATGAGCAGTTCTTC	CASSYSTGLNEQFF
few	TRBV5-6	TRBD1	TRBJ2-7	TGTGCCAGCAGCGTGACAGGGATCTCCTACGAGCAGTACTTC	CASSVTGISYEQYF
-	TRBV27	-	TRBJ2-5	TGTGCCAGCAGTTTCTCGCTAGTGGGTGAGACCCAGTACTTC	CASSFSLVGETQYF
-	TRBV9	TRBD2	TRBJ2-1	TGTGCCAGCAGCCCTGGGGGGGGTTTAGGAGAGCAGTTCTTC	CASSPGGGLGEQFF
-	TRBV24-1	-	TRBJ2-1	TGTGCCACCAGTGATTTACCATTGGGGGATGAGCAGTTCTTC	CATSDLPLGDEQFF
few	TRBV12-3/TRBV12-4	-	TRBJ1-2	TGTGCCAGCAGTGCTCAATCAAGCGCTAACTATGGCTACACCTTC	CASSAQSSANYGYTF
-	TRBV6-6	TRBD1	TRBJ2-7	TGTGCCAGCACTGACCAGGGACAGGGGTCCTACGAGCAGTACTTC	CASTDQGQGSYEQYF